This T cell receptor beta chain is drawn from a study of CD8 T cells in Susac syndrome. Sequencing of TCR beta drew on CD8+ and CD4+ T cells from blood. Bulk CD8+ and CD4+ cells came from magnetic negative isolation; CD8+ TEMRA by FACS. CDR1 and CDR2 (germline): SGHVS, FNYEAQ. The CDR3 loop spans 14 amino acids. The V and J ends lost 5 bases and 4 bases, in that order; junction bases with no gene match: 2. Random hexamers were used to reverse transcribe the RNA input (about 0.45 to 1 ug). Amplification of TCR beta CDR3 by immunoSEQ multiplex PCR spanned 54 Vbeta and 13 Jbeta. TCRdb passed the immunoSEQ multiplex PCR reads through MiXCR, listing each CDR3 protein once. The data contain roughly 120,000 distinct CDR3 sequences, 90% to 95% of them singletons.

The sequenced material came from CD4+ T cells from PBMCs. This chain connects TRBV7-6 to TRBJ2-3, with 11 positions matching TRBD2. The sequence was obtained from a human donor in good health. CDR3 coding DNA: TGTGCCAGCAGCAAGACTAGCGGGGCAGATACGCAGTATTTT. This encodes CASSKTSGADTQYF. The whole variable domain, remainder taken from reference TRBV7-6 and TRBJ2-3, is GAGVSQSPRYKVTKRGQDVALRCDPISGHVSLYWYRQALGQGPEFLTYFNYEAQQDKSGLPNDRFSAERPEGSISTLTIQRTEQRDSAMYRCASSKTSGADTQYFGPGTRLTVL.